This T cell receptor beta chain was identified during a study of HIV-infected patients and healthy controls. General study results and limits: Compared with healthy controls, HIV-infected patients showed less CDR3 sharing between individuals. Significantly higher mean Gini indices appeared in HIV-infected repertoires, possibly reflecting oligoclonality. In healthy controls, MAIT alpha CDR3s were common; in HIV+ repertoires, severely depleted.

V lost 3 bases and J 1 base, leaving 18 bases between the germline ends. CDR3 size: 16 residues. CDR1 and CDR2 (germline): DFQATT, SNEGSKA (reference sequence). Reverse transcription used 450 to 650 ng RNA and constant-region primers for alpha and beta. Separate chain-specific third strand synthesis with multiplexing indices produced the alpha and beta libraries. TCRdb independently ran MiXCR on the 5' RACE reads; one entry per CDR3 protein. The data show 15,000 to 20,000 distinct CDR3 sequences, 8.9% seen once. The repertoire came from unfractionated whole blood and reflected all unsorted peripheral T cells. Worth noting for this clonotype: The target antigen is unknown.

This receptor was obtained from an adult in good health. The source material was blood. The V call is TRBV20-1, the J call TRBJ1-1, with D possibly being TRBD1 (6 bases). CDR3 protein: CSASYDGGRRNTEAFF. CDR3 DNA: TGCAGTGCTAGCTACGACGGGGGGCGGAGGAACACTGAAGCTTTCTTT.